A single sample gave rise to the 10 T cell receptor beta chains below, sequenced in a study of vaccination effects on CD4 cells after COVID-19. The method was immunoSEQ multiplex PCR; TCRdb's version includes in-frame clones alone and lacks a portion of them. The repertoire holds some 30,000 clones, approximately 63% seen once, with about 3.8% in the top ten. What these receptors recognize is not known. On roughly day 10 of culture, CD4+ T cells were separated out. Sequenced here: CD4+ T cells from PBMCs cultured without peptide, sampled before COVID-19 vaccination. The source of these receptors is a human donor who received a COVID-19 vaccine.

The CDR3 sequence: CASSASARQETQYF. The CDR3 region has the DNA TGTGCCAGCAGTGCGTCGGCGAGACAAGAGACCCAGTACTTC. The J gene is TRBJ2-5, the V gene TRBV2; D not resolved. With 4 bases removed from V and 2 bases from J, the gap between germline ends came to 11 bases. CDR1 and CDR2 from the germline V gene are SNHLY and FYNNEI. The CDR3 is made up of 14 amino acids.

CDR3 region: CASSMTAGRNYGYTF. The CDR3 nucleotides read TGTGCCAGTAGTATGACCGCCGGTCGCAACTATGGCTACACCTTC. The rearrangement joins TRBV19 to TRBJ1-2; D uncertain. Trimming took off 3 bases at V and 2 bases at J, with 13 bases between the two ends. The germline V gene has CDR1 LNHDA and CDR2 SQIVND (reference sequence). This CDR3 region has 15 residues.

V usage is TRBV19 and J usage is TRBJ1-6; a weak D match, TRBD1 (5 bases). Germline values: CDR1 LNHDA, CDR2 SQIVND (reference sequence). V shed 6 bases and J shed 8 bases, with 20 bases lying between them. The CDR3 length is 16 residues. CDR3 in amino acids: CASSPEDGGVHSPLHF. In DNA form, the CDR3 reads TGTGCCAGTAGCCCCGAGGATGGGGGGGTGCATTCACCCCTCCACTTT.

The chain is built from TRBV2 and TRBJ1-1; D remains ambiguous. V was trimmed by 4 bases and J by 7 bases, leaving 7 bases between them. Germline V gene data show CDR1 as SNHLY and CDR2 as FYNNEI. This CDR3 comprises 11 residues. Here the CDR3 reads CASSGHGEAFF. For the CDR3, the DNA is TGTGCCAGCAGTGGACACGGTGAAGCTTTCTTT.

The chain couples TRBV23-1 to TRBJ2-3; tentatively, D is TRBD2 (5 bases). TRBV23-1 counts as an open reading frame of uncertain function. Trimming pared 11 bases from V and 1 base from J, leaving 19 bases between. This CDR3 spans 15 amino acids. Here the CDR3 DNA reads TGCGCCTGTCTAGGAGAGGAGAGGGGCACAGATACGCAGTATTTT. Its protein is CACLGEERGTDTQYF.

The chain couples TRBV6-6 to TRBJ1-5; no firm D call. Germline CDR1 and CDR2: MNHNY and SVGAGI (reference sequence). The germline V and J ends were trimmed by 7 bases and 5 bases, with 12 bases remaining between them. This CDR3 has 13 amino acids. The CDR3 loop reads CASTPGADQPQHF. DNA for the CDR3: TGTGCCAGCACCCCGGGAGCCGATCAGCCCCAGCATTTT.

The chain is built from TRBV7-7 and TRBJ2-7; 7 bases align to TRBD1. Trimming at V came to 3 bases and at J to 3 bases, leaving 8 bases not matched to a gene. The germline V gene has CDR1 SSHAT and CDR2 FNYEAQ (reference sequence). The CDR3 is 15 residues long. CDR3 bases: TGTGCCAGCAGCTTCTCGACAGGGAAAGTCTACGAGCAGTACTTC. It is translated as CASSFSTGKVYEQYF.

The chain is built from TRBV6-6 and TRBJ1-6; 8 nucleotides align to TRBD1. Germline trimming cut 6 bases from V and 7 bases from J; bases unmatched to any gene: 2. Per germline, CDR1 MNHNY and CDR2 SVGAGI (reference sequence). The CDR3 runs to 13 residues. This chain's CDR3 is CASRQGENSPLHF. CDR3 DNA: TGTGCCAGCAGACAGGGGGAGAATTCACCCCTCCACTTT.

This clone was seen a single time. The V gene is TRBV18, the J gene TRBJ2-7; D remains ambiguous. V dropped 3 bases and J dropped 7 bases, with 13 bases sitting between them. Germline V gives CDR1 KGHSH, CDR2 LQKENI. The CDR3 has 13 amino acids. CDR3 protein: CASSPGTLEEQYF. In nucleotides, the CDR3 is TGTGCCAGCTCACCGGGAACTTTGGAGGAGCAGTACTTC. The full variable domain, with the rest looked up from reference TRBV18 and TRBJ2-7, is NAGVMQNPRHLVRRRGQEARLRCSPMKGHSHVYWYRQLPEEGLKFMVYLQKENIIDESGMPKERFSAEFPKEGPSILRIQQVVRGDSAAYFCASSPGTLEEQYFGPGTRLTVT.

The chain uses TRBV3-1 (or the pseudogene TRBV3-2) and TRBJ2-5; 14 bases are a match to TRBD2. This CDR3 region has 17 residues. The germline V gene has CDR1 LGHDT and CDR2 YNNKEL (reference sequence). Germline trimming cut 0 bases from V and 5 bases from J; bases unmatched to any gene: 5. The CDR3 nucleotides read TGTGCCAGCAGCCAAGAGAGACTAGCGGGAGGGGGGGAGACCCAGTACTTC. Protein: CASSQERLAGGGETQYF.